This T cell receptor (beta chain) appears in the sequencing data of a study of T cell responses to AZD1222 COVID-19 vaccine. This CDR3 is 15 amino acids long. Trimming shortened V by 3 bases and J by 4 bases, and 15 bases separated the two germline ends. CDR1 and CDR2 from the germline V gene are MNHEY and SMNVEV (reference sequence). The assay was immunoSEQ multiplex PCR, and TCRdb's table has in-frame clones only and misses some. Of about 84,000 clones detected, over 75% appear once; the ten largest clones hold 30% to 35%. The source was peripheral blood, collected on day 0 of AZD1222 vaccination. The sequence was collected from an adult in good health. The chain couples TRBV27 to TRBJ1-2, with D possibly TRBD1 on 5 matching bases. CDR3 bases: TGTGCCAGCAGTTTTCGAGGGGCGCAGAGCTATGGCTACACCTTC. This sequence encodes CASSFRGAQSYGYTF.